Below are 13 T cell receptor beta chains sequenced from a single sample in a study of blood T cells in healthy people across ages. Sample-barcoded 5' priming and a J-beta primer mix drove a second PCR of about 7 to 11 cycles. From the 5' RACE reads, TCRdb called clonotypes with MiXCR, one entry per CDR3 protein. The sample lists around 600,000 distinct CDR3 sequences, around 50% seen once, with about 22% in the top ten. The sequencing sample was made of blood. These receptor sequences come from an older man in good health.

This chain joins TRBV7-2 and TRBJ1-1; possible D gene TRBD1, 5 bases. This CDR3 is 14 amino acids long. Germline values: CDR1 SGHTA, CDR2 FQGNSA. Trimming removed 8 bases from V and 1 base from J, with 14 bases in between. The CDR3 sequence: CASLRGRGNTEAFF. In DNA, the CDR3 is TGTGCCAGCTTAAGGGGACGGGGGAACACTGAAGCTTTCTTT.

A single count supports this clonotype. The DNA of the CDR3 is TGTGCCAGCAGTGAGCGGGGCCGGGGCTATGGCTACACCTTC. It encodes CASSERGRGYGYTF. The V gene is TRBV2, the J gene TRBJ1-2; TRBD1 might be the D (5 bases). The germline V gene has CDR1 SNHLY and CDR2 FYNNEI. The CDR3 runs 14 residues. V lost 3 bases and J lost 4, with 12 bases in between.

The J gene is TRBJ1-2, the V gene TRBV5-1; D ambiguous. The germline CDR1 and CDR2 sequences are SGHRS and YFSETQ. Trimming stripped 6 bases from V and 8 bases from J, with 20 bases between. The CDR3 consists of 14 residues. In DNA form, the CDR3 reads TGCGCCAGCAACCTCCGGACGGACCCGGAAGGCTACACCTTC. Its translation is CASNLRTDPEGYTF. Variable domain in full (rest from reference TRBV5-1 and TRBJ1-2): KAGVTQTPRYLIKTRGQQVTLSCSPISGHRSVSWYQQTPGQGLQFLFEYFSETQRNKGNFPGRFSGRQFSNSRSEMNVSTLELGDSALYLCASNLRTDPEGYTFGSGTRLTVV.

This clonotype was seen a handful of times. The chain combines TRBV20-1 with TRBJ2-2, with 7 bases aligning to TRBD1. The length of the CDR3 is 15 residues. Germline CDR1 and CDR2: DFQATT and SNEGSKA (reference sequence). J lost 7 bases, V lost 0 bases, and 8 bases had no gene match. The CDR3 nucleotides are TGCAGTGCTAGAGATTCTGCGACAGGGCACGGGGAGCTGTTTTTT. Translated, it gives CSARDSATGHGELFF.

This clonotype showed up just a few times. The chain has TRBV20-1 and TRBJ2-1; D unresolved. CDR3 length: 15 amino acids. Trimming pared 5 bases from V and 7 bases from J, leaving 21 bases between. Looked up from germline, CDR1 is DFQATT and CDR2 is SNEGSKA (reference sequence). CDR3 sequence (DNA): TGCAGTGCTTCCCCGTCGAACTCCCCCGGGAATGAGCAGTTCTTC. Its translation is CSASPSNSPGNEQFF.

The CDR3 DNA is TGTGCCAGCCTGGGAAACTCTGGAAACACCATATATTTT. This encodes CASLGNSGNTIYF. The rearrangement joins TRBV12-3 or TRBV12-4 to TRBJ1-3, with D unresolved. The CDR3 is 13 amino acids. Trimming cost V 8 bases and J 0 bases, with 8 bases left between them.

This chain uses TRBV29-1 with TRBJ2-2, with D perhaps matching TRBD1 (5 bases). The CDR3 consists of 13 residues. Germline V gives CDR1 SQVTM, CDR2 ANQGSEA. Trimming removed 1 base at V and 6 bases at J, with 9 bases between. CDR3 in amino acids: CSVEGGNSGELFF. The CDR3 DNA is TGCAGCGTTGAAGGGGGCAATTCCGGGGAGCTGTTTTTT.

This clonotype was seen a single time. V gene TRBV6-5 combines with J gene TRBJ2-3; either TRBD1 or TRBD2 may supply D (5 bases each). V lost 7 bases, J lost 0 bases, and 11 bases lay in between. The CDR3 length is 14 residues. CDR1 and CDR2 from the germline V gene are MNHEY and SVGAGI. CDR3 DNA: TGTGCCAGCAAGGGGACCTATAGCACAGATACGCAGTATTTT. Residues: CASKGTYSTDTQYF.

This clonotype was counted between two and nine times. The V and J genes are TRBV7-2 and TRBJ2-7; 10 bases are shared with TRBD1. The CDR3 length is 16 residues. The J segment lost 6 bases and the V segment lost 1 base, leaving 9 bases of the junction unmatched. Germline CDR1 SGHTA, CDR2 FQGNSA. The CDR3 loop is CASSLGAPGTGVEQYF. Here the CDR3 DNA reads TGTGCCAGCAGCTTAGGGGCACCCGGGACAGGGGTCGAGCAGTACTTC.

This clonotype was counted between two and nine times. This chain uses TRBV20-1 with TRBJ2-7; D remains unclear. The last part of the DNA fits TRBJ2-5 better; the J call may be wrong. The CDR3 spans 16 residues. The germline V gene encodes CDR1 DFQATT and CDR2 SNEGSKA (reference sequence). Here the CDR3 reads CSARDYLGGSRETQYF. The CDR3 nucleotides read TGCAGTGCTAGAGATTATCTGGGCGGTTCTCGAGAGACCCAGTACTTC.

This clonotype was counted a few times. The CDR3 here is CASSQDHRRGQTKTDTQYF. The CDR3 coding sequence is TGCGCCAGCAGCCAAGATCACCGGCGGGGCCAGACAAAAACAGATACGCAGTATTTT. The V call is TRBV4-3, the J call TRBJ2-3, with D perhaps TRBD2 (6 bases). This CDR3 has 19 amino acids. Trimming removed 0 bases from V and 3 bases from J, with 22 bases in between. Germline CDR1 and CDR2: LGHNA and YSLEER.

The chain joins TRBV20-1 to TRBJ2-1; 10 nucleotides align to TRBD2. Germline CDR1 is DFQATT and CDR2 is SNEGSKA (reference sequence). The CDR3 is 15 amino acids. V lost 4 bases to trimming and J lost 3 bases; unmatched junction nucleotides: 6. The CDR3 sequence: CSATLAGDLYNEQFF. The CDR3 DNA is TGCAGTGCTACTCTAGCGGGAGACCTCTACAATGAGCAGTTCTTC.

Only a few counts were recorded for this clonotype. This chain's CDR3 is CASTPPRVDYGYTF. DNA for the CDR3: TGTGCCAGCACCCCGCCCAGGGTTGACTATGGCTACACCTTC. The chain recombines TRBV7-2 with TRBJ1-2; possibly TRBD1 for D (5 bases). Per germline, CDR1 SGHTA and CDR2 FQGNSA. Trimming stripped 7 bases from V and 3 bases from J, with 15 bases between. The CDR3 contains 14 residues.